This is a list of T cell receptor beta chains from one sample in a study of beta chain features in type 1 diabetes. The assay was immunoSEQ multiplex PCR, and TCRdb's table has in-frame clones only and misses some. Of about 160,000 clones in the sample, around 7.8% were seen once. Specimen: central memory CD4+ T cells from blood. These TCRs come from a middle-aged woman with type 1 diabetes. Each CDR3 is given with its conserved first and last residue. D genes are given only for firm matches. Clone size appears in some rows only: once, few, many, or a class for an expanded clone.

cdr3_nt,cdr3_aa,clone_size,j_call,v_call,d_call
TGTGCCAGCAGGGAGACTAGTACTGGTGAGCAGTTCTTC,CASRETSTGEQFF,many,TRBJ2-1,TRBV27,-
TGCAGCGCTGGGCAGGGGAGCACTGAAGCTTTCTTT,CSAGQGSTEAFF,-,TRBJ1-1,TRBV29-1,-
TGTGCCAGCAGCGGGAGAGGGCCCAGCTACGAGCAGTACTTC,CASSGRGPSYEQYF,-,TRBJ2-7,TRBV21-1,-
TGCGCCAGCAGCCAAGATAACAGGGTCAATGGCTACACCTTC,CASSQDNRVNGYTF,-,TRBJ1-2,TRBV4-3,-
TGTGCCTGGGGACACACCCAGTACGAGCAGTACTTC,CAWGHTQYEQYF,many,TRBJ2-7,TRBV30,-
TGTGCCAGCAACGGACTCACAGATACGCAGTATTTT,CASNGLTDTQYF,few,TRBJ2-3,TRBV2,-
TGTGCCAGCAGCCGCCTGACAGGGGACTCCTACGAGCAGTACTTC,CASSRLTGDSYEQYF,few,TRBJ2-7,TRBV14,TRBD1
TGTGCCAGCAGCGGTGGAGACGGTCAGACCCAGTACTTC,CASSGGDGQTQYF,many,TRBJ2-5,TRBV9,-
TGCGCCAGCAGCCAAGAGGGGGGGGCCTATGGCTACACCTTC,CASSQEGGAYGYTF,-,TRBJ1-2,TRBV4-1,-
TGTGCCAGCAGCATACGGACAGGGACGGTTGATAATGAGCAGTTCTTC,CASSIRTGTVDNEQFF,-,TRBJ2-1,TRBV7-2,TRBD1
TGTGCCTGGAACAGGGGGACGATGCAGCCCCAGCATTTT,CAWNRGTMQPQHF,-,TRBJ1-5,TRBV30,TRBD1
TGTGCCAGCAGTACCACCGGGACAGGGGCCAATGAGCAGTTCTTC,CASSTTGTGANEQFF,-,TRBJ2-1,TRBV27,TRBD1
TGCGCCAGCAGCCCGAGACAGGGGGAGGACGAGCAGTACTTC,CASSPRQGEDEQYF,-,TRBJ2-7,TRBV5-1,TRBD1
TGTGCCAGCTCACGGGACAGAACCTACGAGCAGTACTTC,CASSRDRTYEQYF,many,TRBJ2-7,TRBV18,TRBD1
TGTGCCACCAGCAGGGGGGCGCACGAGAGGTCGGCAGAGACCCAGTACTTC,CATSRGAHERSAETQYF,few,TRBJ2-5,TRBV15,-
TGCGCCAGCAGCTTCGGATCAGCGGGAGCTGTAGATACGCAGTATTTT,CASSFGSAGAVDTQYF,few,TRBJ2-3,TRBV5-1,TRBD2
TGTGCCAGCAGCCCTTCTACAGGGACGGGAGAGACCCAGTACTTC,CASSPSTGTGETQYF,few,TRBJ2-5,TRBV5-6,-
TGTGCCAGCAGACTCCGGGGCGGGGAGCTGTTTTTT,CASRLRGGELFF,few,TRBJ2-2,TRBV28,-
TGTGCCAGCAGCTTTGGACAGGCGAACACTGAAGCTTTCTTT,CASSFGQANTEAFF,-,TRBJ1-1,TRBV7-9,TRBD1
TGCGCCAGCAGCTTGGGGGGACTTCGAGAAGAGACCCAGTACTTC,CASSLGGLREETQYF,-,TRBJ2-5,TRBV5-1,-
TGCGCCAGCAGTCCCCCCTTCAATTCACCCCTCCACTTT,CASSPPFNSPLHF,-,TRBJ1-6,TRBV4-1,-
TGCGCCAGCAGCCAAGGGCTAGCGGGAGGATACAATGAGCAGTTCTTC,CASSQGLAGGYNEQFF,few,TRBJ2-1,TRBV4-3,TRBD2
TGTGCCAGCAGGGTGAGAGGCCAGAACACTGAAGCTTTCTTT,CASRVRGQNTEAFF,few,TRBJ1-1,TRBV28,-
TGTGCCACCAGCGCACGACTAGCGGGCTACGAGCAGTACTTC,CATSARLAGYEQYF,-,TRBJ2-7,TRBV15,TRBD2
TGTGCCAGCAGTTCTTCCCCCGGACCGCCTGAGGGTGAGCAGTACTTC,CASSSSPGPPEGEQYF,-,TRBJ2-7,TRBV6-5,-
TGTGCCGCTTCTGGGGGACAGGATCTAGGGAATGAGCAGTTCTTC,CAASGGQDLGNEQFF,few,TRBJ2-1,TRBV28,TRBD1
TGTGCCAGCAGTCGCAGGGGGGAAGGGATAGAGACCCAGTACTTC,CASSRRGEGIETQYF,few,TRBJ2-5,TRBV28,-
TGTGCCAGCAGCCGTCCCAGGGGGCTGAGGGGATCTAGCACAGATACGCAGTATTTT,CASSRPRGLRGSSTDTQYF,-,TRBJ2-3,TRBV14,TRBD1
TGTGCCAGCAGCTTCCCGGAGGCCGCAAAGGGCTACACCTTC,CASSFPEAAKGYTF,-,TRBJ1-2,TRBV5-4,-
TGTGCCAGCAGGGGCGCAGGGCAGAACTATGGCTACACCTTC,CASRGAGQNYGYTF,-,TRBJ1-2,TRBV6-5,-
TGTGCCATCGGCGAGACAGTCCACGAGCAGTACTTC,CAIGETVHEQYF,-,TRBJ2-7,TRBV10-3,-
TGTGCCAGCAGCTTCTTTGCGGGACGAGCCCAAGAGACCCAGTACTTC,CASSFFAGRAQETQYF,-,TRBJ2-5,TRBV7-8,-
TGTGCCAGCAGCTCAGTTTCGGGAAATGAGCAGTTCTTC,CASSSVSGNEQFF,-,TRBJ2-1,TRBV11-2,-
TGCGCCAGCAGCCCGAATAGCGGTATAGCCAAAAACATTCAGTACTTC,CASSPNSGIAKNIQYF,many,TRBJ2-4,TRBV4-1,-
TGTGCCAGCACCTTCGGGCAGGGTGAAGAGACCCAGTACTTC,CASTFGQGEETQYF,-,TRBJ2-5,TRBV9,-
TGTGCCAGCAGCGTAGTGGACACCTCCTACGAGCAGTACTTC,CASSVVDTSYEQYF,-,TRBJ2-7,TRBV9,-
TGTGCCAGCAGTACCCTTCAGGGGCCCCAGCATTTT,CASSTLQGPQHF,few,TRBJ1-5,TRBV6-5,-
TGCGCCAGCAGCCAACAGGGCCTCCCGAGAGGCTACACCTTC,CASSQQGLPRGYTF,-,TRBJ1-2,TRBV5-1,-
TGTGCCAGTAGTTTCTCAGGGCTGAGTCAGCCCCAGCATTTT,CASSFSGLSQPQHF,-,TRBJ1-5,TRBV19,-
TGTGCCAGCAGCCCGATCAGAGGTTGGCTAGCGGGGCATGAGCAGTTCTTC,CASSPIRGWLAGHEQFF,few,TRBJ2-1,TRBV7-9,TRBD2
TGTGCCAGCACCCTTCGCTACAGGGGGTCTCAAGAGACCCAGTACTTC,CASTLRYRGSQETQYF,-,TRBJ2-5,TRBV7-2,TRBD1
TGTGCCAGCAGCCCATACTCTCAGGGAACGATTAACAATGAGCAGTTCTTC,CASSPYSQGTINNEQFF,few,TRBJ2-1,TRBV11-2,-
TGTGCCAGCAGTCCCGGGAATCAGCCCCAGCATTTT,CASSPGNQPQHF,-,TRBJ1-5,TRBV6-6,-
TGTGCCAGCAGCGGCCTACAGGGGGCGACCTACAATGAGCAGTTCTTC,CASSGLQGATYNEQFF,-,TRBJ2-1,TRBV5-4,TRBD1
TGTGCCAGCAGCCCTTGGACAGGGAATAATTCACCCCTCCACTTT,CASSPWTGNNSPLHF,-,TRBJ1-6,TRBV9,TRBD1
TGTGCCACCGGAGAGACCCAGTACTTC,CATGETQYF,-,TRBJ2-5,TRBV7-9,-
TGTGCCAGCAGCTCCTACAACGACAGGGGCCTTGGCGGCACCTTC,CASSSYNDRGLGGTF,-,TRBJ1-2,TRBV7-3,TRBD1
TGTGCCACCGCCGAGGACTATGGCTACACCTTC,CATAEDYGYTF,-,TRBJ1-2,TRBV19,-
TGTGCCAGCAGAGAGGGAGGGGCCTCCTACAATGAGCAGTTCTTC,CASREGGASYNEQFF,few,TRBJ2-1,TRBV28,TRBD2
TGTGCCAGCAGCTTAGGGCTAGCGGACACAGATACGCAGTATTTT,CASSLGLADTDTQYF,few,TRBJ2-3,TRBV7-9,TRBD2
TGCGCCAGCAGCAAGGGGACAGTCTATGGCTACACCTTC,CASSKGTVYGYTF,-,TRBJ1-2,TRBV5-1,TRBD1
TGTGCCAGCAGTCTTCGACAGGGGGCAAAGGCCTATGGCTACACCTTC,CASSLRQGAKAYGYTF,few,TRBJ1-2,TRBV6-6,TRBD1
TGTGCCAGCAGCTCGAATCTAGCGGGAGGAGATACAGATACGCAGTATTTT,CASSSNLAGGDTDTQYF,few,TRBJ2-3,TRBV7-2,TRBD2
TGTGCCAGCAGCTTAGTGGACAGGGGAGGGAATGAGCAGTTCTTC,CASSLVDRGGNEQFF,-,TRBJ2-1,TRBV7-2,TRBD1
TGTGCCAGCAGCTTAGGGGGCGGCGGGAGGTCCTACGAGCAGTACTTC,CASSLGGGGRSYEQYF,-,TRBJ2-7,TRBV7-6,TRBD2
TGTGCCAGCAGCTTAGCGGGAGGGACCGGGGAGCTGTTTTTT,CASSLAGGTGELFF,-,TRBJ2-2,TRBV7-2,TRBD2
TGCAGTGCTGCCAGAGGGGAGACCCAGTACTTC,CSAARGETQYF,-,TRBJ2-5,TRBV20-1,-
TGTGCCAGCAGTTTGGAGATGAACACTGAAGCTTTCTTT,CASSLEMNTEAFF,few,TRBJ1-1,TRBV27,-
TGTGCCAGCAGCTCACCGGGGTTGTACAATGAGCAGTTCTTC,CASSSPGLYNEQFF,few,TRBJ2-1,TRBV7-3,-